One sample yielded the 29 T cell receptor beta chains listed below, sequenced in a study of T cells in Graves' hyperthyroidism and ophthalmopathy. Authors of the study amplified TCR beta CDR3 regions from RNA transcripts. RT-PCR in the first round (using the HTBI primer set) targeted the TCR CDR3. TCRdb reprocessed the multiplex PCR reads via MiXCR and lists one record per CDR3 protein. Of about 360,000 distinct CDR3 sequences listed, just under 25% are singletons. The source material was blood. These receptor sequences come from a man in his fifties with Graves' hyperthyroidism.

This clonotype was picked up many times. Written as DNA, the CDR3 is TGTGCCAGCAGTTTAGAGGAAAGGGGCTACGAGCAGTACTTC. Translation gives CASSLEERGYEQYF. This chain joins TRBV12-3 or TRBV12-4 and TRBJ2-7; a weak D match, TRBD1 (5 bases). Trimming left V 1 base short and J 3 bases short, with 10 bases between. This CDR3 region has 14 residues.

V and J are TRBV6-1 and TRBJ2-2; 12 positions agree with TRBD2. V lost 6 bases to trimming and J lost 5 bases; unmatched junction nucleotides: 7. This CDR3 region has 16 residues. Germline loops: CDR1 MNHNS, CDR2 SASEGT. CDR3 coding DNA: TGTGCCAGCAGCCGCCTAGCGGGAGGGATTACCGGGGAGCTGTTTTTT. Encoded protein: CASSRLAGGITGELFF.

Only a few counts were recorded for this clonotype. This chain uses TRBV3-1 with TRBJ2-3, with TRBD2 matching 8 bases. The CDR3 contains 16 residues. CDR1 is LGHDT and CDR2 is YNNKEL in the germline V gene (reference sequence). J gave up 2 bases and V 4 bases, and 8 bases lay outside the gene matches. CDR3 residues: CASSPSGGAPTDTQYF. The CDR3 DNA sequence: TGTGCCAGCAGCCCATCGGGGGGGGCCCCCACAGATACGCAGTATTTT.

On this clonotype itself: A read error may account for a junction end that differs from germline. The rearrangement links TRBV5-1 to TRBJ1-4; D remains ambiguous. The CDR3 runs to 13 residues. The germline V gene has CDR1 SGHRS and CDR2 YFSETQ. The CDR3 DNA reads as TGCGCCAGCAGTCCCGGCCCGAATGAAAAACTGTCTTTT. This translates into CASSPGPNEKLSF.

The chain recombines TRBV5-1 with TRBJ1-1; D call uncertain. The CDR3 has 14 amino acids. Germline CDR1 and CDR2: SGHRS and YFSETQ. Trimming pared 0 bases from V and 8 bases from J, leaving 14 bases between. Written as DNA, the CDR3 is TGCGCCAGCAGCTTGGGACGGCCAACGGAGGAAGCTTTCTTT. Translating it yields CASSLGRPTEEAFF.

This clonotype has only a few counts. The rearrangement joins TRBV27 to TRBJ2-2; TRBD1 matches at 10 bases. Germline V lookup: CDR1 MNHEY, CDR2 SMNVEV (reference sequence). V shed 4 bases and J 3 bases; nucleotides not matched to a gene: 2. The CDR3 extends over 15 amino acids. The CDR3 DNA sequence: TGTGCCAGCAGTTCCGGACAGGGGGACACCGGGGAGCTGTTTTTT. It encodes CASSSGQGDTGELFF.

This clonotype was recorded many times. The rearrangement links TRBV7-6 to TRBJ2-3, with D hard to call. Between the trimmed V and J ends, which lost 1 base and 6 bases, there was a span of 14 bases. CDR3 length: 15 amino acids. Germline V lookup: CDR1 SGHVS, CDR2 FNYEAQ. The DNA for the CDR3 is TGTGCCAGCAGCTTAGGGTCCGGGTACGGGGATACGCAGTATTTT. This encodes CASSLGSGYGDTQYF.

The chain joins TRBV4-2 to TRBJ2-4; D is unclear. The V gene lost 1 base and the J gene lost 8 bases, with 12 bases spanning the gap. Looked up from germline, CDR1 is LGHNA and CDR2 is YNFKEQ. The length of the CDR3 is 14 residues. The chain's CDR3 is CASSQGRESDIQYF. For the CDR3, the DNA is TGTGCCAGCAGCCAAGGAAGGGAAAGTGACATTCAGTACTTC.

There are a few counts of this clonotype. J is TRBJ2-7 and V is TRBV5-1; TRBD1 matches 10 bases. Trimming took 2 bases from V and 7 from J; bases not matched to a gene: 6. Germline assignment: CDR1 SGHRS and CDR2 YFSETQ. CDR3 length: 14 amino acids. CDR3 sequence: CASSLGRTGGEQYF. The CDR3 nucleotides read TGCGCCAGCAGCTTAGGCCGGACAGGGGGGGAGCAGTACTTC.

This chain links TRBV20-1 with TRBJ1-3; D unresolved. The CDR3 totals 13 residues. Trimming cost V 3 bases and J 4 bases, with 10 bases left between them. Germline CDR1 reads DFQATT; CDR2 reads SNEGSKA (reference sequence). The CDR3 region is CSARQGIGNTIYF. The DNA of the CDR3 is TGCAGTGCTAGGCAAGGAATCGGAAACACCATATATTTT.

Only a few counts were recorded for this clonotype. The V gene is TRBV20-1, the J gene TRBJ2-5; 8 nucleotides match TRBD2. Germline V gene sequence: CDR1 DFQATT, CDR2 SNEGSKA (reference sequence). The CDR3 covers 14 residues. V was pared by 1 base and J by 1 base, with 2 bases of the junction left unmatched. CDR3 region: CSARGLAGQETQYF. Written as DNA, the CDR3 is TGCAGTGCTAGAGGCCTAGCGGGCCAAGAGACCCAGTACTTC.

J is TRBJ1-2 and V is TRBV12-3 or TRBV12-4; tentatively, D is TRBD1 (5 bases). This CDR3 is built from 14 residues. Trimming cost V 3 bases and J 6 bases, with 14 bases left between them. The CDR3, as DNA: TGTGCCAGCAGTTTTTCAGGGATTACGCATGGCTACACCTTC. Its translation is CASSFSGITHGYTF.

The chain joins TRBV29-1 to TRBJ2-1; D remains unclear. CDR3 size: 11 residues. The V end lost 4 bases, the J end lost 4 bases, and 5 bases lay between the germline ends. Germline V gene lookup returns CDR1 SQVTM and CDR2 ANQGSEA. CDR3 nucleotide sequence: TGCAGCGTTGTGTTTTACAATGAGCAGTTCTTC. This codes for CSVVFYNEQFF.

This clonotype was seen at least ten times. This rearrangement joins TRBV3-1 to TRBJ2-1; D possibly corresponds to TRBD2 (5 bases). This CDR3 is built from 13 residues. Germline V gives CDR1 LGHDT, CDR2 YNNKEL (reference sequence). Trimming stripped 4 bases from V and 8 bases from J, with 12 bases between. In DNA form, the CDR3 reads TGTGCCAGCAGCCCCCGAGGGCGGGATGAGCAGTTCTTC. This encodes CASSPRGRDEQFF.

In its sample, this clonotype was seen many times. The chain is built from TRBV11-2 and TRBJ1-1; a possible D gene is TRBD1 (5 bases). Germline V CDR1 and CDR2: SGHAT, FQNNGV. V was cut by 2 bases and J by 5 bases, with 9 bases left in between. This CDR3 has 13 amino acids. The CDR3 reads CASSLQGRTEAFF. CDR3 nucleotides: TGTGCCAGCAGCTTACAGGGAAGAACTGAAGCTTTCTTT.

V is TRBV18 and J is TRBJ2-7; TRBD2 agrees at 8 bases. This CDR3 is built from 15 residues. The junction had 7 bases not matched to a gene; V was cut back by 3 bases and J by 3 bases. The V gene's germline CDR1 is KGHSH and CDR2 LQKENI. The CDR3 coding sequence is TGTGCCAGCTCACCGGAAGCGGGAGTATACTACGAGCAGTACTTC. This codes for CASSPEAGVYYEQYF.

This rearrangement joins TRBV7-9 to TRBJ2-1; 10 positions agree with TRBD2. This CDR3 is 17 amino acids long. The V and J ends lost 5 bases and 0 bases, in that order; junction bases with no gene match: 7. Germline-derived CDR1 and CDR2 are SEHNR and FQNEAQ (reference sequence). CDR3 nucleotides: TGTGCCAGCAGCGAACCGACTAGCGGGTCCTCCTACAATGAGCAGTTCTTC. Its protein product is CASSEPTSGSSYNEQFF.

The chain is built from TRBV20-1 and TRBJ2-1; D is undetermined. V dropped 0 bases and J dropped 8 bases, with 5 bases sitting between them. This CDR3 contains 11 residues. CDR1 is DFQATT and CDR2 is SNEGSKA in the germline V gene (reference sequence). This CDR3 is CSARDLDEQFF. The CDR3 coding sequence is TGCAGTGCTAGAGATCTCGATGAGCAGTTCTTC.

This clonotype was seen many times. This rearrangement joins TRBV3-1 to TRBJ1-2; D gene uncertain. The CDR3 totals 11 residues. Trimming cost V 5 bases and J 8 bases, with 9 bases left between them. CDR1 is LGHDT and CDR2 is YNNKEL in the germline V gene (reference sequence). In DNA, the CDR3 is TGTGCCAGCAGCGATGGGGTCGGCTACACCTTC. Translating it yields CASSDGVGYTF.

This clonotype was counted at least ten times. J is TRBJ1-1 and V is TRBV2, with 8 positions matching TRBD1. Germline values: CDR1 SNHLY, CDR2 FYNNEI. The CDR3 has 13 amino acids. V lost 6 bases to trimming and J lost 4 bases; unmatched junction nucleotides: 4. The CDR3 is CASSGQGPTEAFF. The CDR3 DNA reads TGTGCCAGCAGCGGACAGGGTCCCACTGAAGCTTTCTTT.

This rearrangement joins TRBV7-9 to TRBJ1-1, with D unclear. There are 14 residues in the CDR3. Looked up from germline, CDR1 is SEHNR and CDR2 is FQNEAQ (reference sequence). V dropped 3 bases and J dropped 0 bases, with 8 bases sitting between them. CDR3: CASSFIALNTEAFF. CDR3 coding DNA: TGTGCCAGCAGCTTCATCGCGTTGAACACTGAAGCTTTCTTT.

This clonotype appeared many times. The chain has TRBV27 and TRBJ1-1, with TRBD1 as a possible D gene (6 bases). CDR3 length equals 14 residues. Germline-derived CDR1 and CDR2 are MNHEY and SMNVEV (reference sequence). The V gene lost 5 bases and the J gene lost 2 bases, with 12 bases spanning the gap. The DNA for the CDR3 is TGTGCCAGCAGTATCAGGGGTCGCAACACTGAAGCTTTCTTT. This sequence encodes CASSIRGRNTEAFF.

This clonotype was observed many times. The chain has TRBV2 and TRBJ2-7; TRBD2 might be the D (5 bases). The CDR3 is made up of 13 amino acids. Deletions cut 3 bases from V and 2 bases from J, with 8 bases between. Germline CDR1 is SNHLY and CDR2 is FYNNEI. The CDR3: CASSDWEPYEQYF. Written as DNA, the CDR3 is TGTGCCAGCAGTGACTGGGAGCCCTACGAGCAGTACTTC.

This clonotype showed up just a few times. The rearrangement uses TRBV5-1 and TRBJ2-5; D unresolved. Germline V gene data show CDR1 as SGHRS and CDR2 as YFSETQ. Trimming removed 0 bases at V and 4 bases at J, with 10 bases between. There are 14 residues in the CDR3. The CDR3 protein is CASSLEWTLETQYF. The CDR3 DNA follows: TGCGCCAGCAGCTTGGAATGGACCCTAGAGACCCAGTACTTC. The full variable domain, in which reference TRBV5-1 and TRBJ2-5 provide the parts outside the CDR3, is KAGVTQTPRYLIKTRGQQVTLSCSPISGHRSVSWYQQTPGQGLQFLFEYFSETQRNKGNFPGRFSGRQFSNSRSEMNVSTLELGDSALYLCASSLEWTLETQYFGPGTRLLVL.

There are a few counts of this clonotype. The J gene is TRBJ2-7, the V gene TRBV5-1, with 10 bases fitting TRBD2. The CDR3 is 17 residues long. Germline V gene lookup returns CDR1 SGHRS and CDR2 YFSETQ. V shed 4 bases, J shed 0 bases, and the junction held 10 bases outside the gene matches. CDR3 in DNA: TGCGCCAGCAGCGCCGGGACTAGCGCCCGTTACTCCTACGAGCAGTACTTC. It specifies CASSAGTSARYSYEQYF.

The chain links TRBV3-1 to TRBJ1-5, with D tentatively TRBD1 (5 bases). V lost 2 bases, J lost 6 bases, and 8 bases lay in between. CDR3 length: 13 residues. CDR1 and CDR2 (germline): LGHDT, YNNKEL (reference sequence). CDR3 coding DNA: TGTGCCAGCAGCCAAACCGGGGCTCAGCCCCAGCATTTT. It specifies CASSQTGAQPQHF.

This clonotype was seen at least ten times. V is TRBV6-1 and J is TRBJ2-5, with D unresolved. This CDR3 spans 12 amino acids. V was shortened by 6 bases and J by 2 bases, with 7 bases between the two germline ends. The germline V gene has CDR1 MNHNS and CDR2 SASEGT. The CDR3 reads CASRGSQETQYF. The CDR3 bases are TGTGCCAGCAGGGGCAGTCAAGAGACCCAGTACTTC.

The chain carries TRBV12-3 or TRBV12-4 and TRBJ1-1, with D unclear. This CDR3 contains 13 residues. V was shortened by 7 bases and J by 0 bases, with 9 bases between the two germline ends. The CDR3 nucleotides read TGTGCCAGCAATAGGCTCATGAACACTGAAGCTTTCTTT. Translating gives CASNRLMNTEAFF.

In this sample, this clonotype turned up a few times. The genes are TRBV7-2 and TRBJ2-2, with 7 bases lining up with TRBD2. The CDR3 sequence is 15 residues long. Germline-derived CDR1 and CDR2 are SGHTA and FQGNSA. Trimming took 1 base from V and 3 from J; bases not matched to a gene: 2. This CDR3 reads CASSLVLADTGELFF. In nucleotides, the CDR3 is TGTGCCAGCAGCTTAGTTCTAGCGGACACCGGGGAGCTGTTTTTT.